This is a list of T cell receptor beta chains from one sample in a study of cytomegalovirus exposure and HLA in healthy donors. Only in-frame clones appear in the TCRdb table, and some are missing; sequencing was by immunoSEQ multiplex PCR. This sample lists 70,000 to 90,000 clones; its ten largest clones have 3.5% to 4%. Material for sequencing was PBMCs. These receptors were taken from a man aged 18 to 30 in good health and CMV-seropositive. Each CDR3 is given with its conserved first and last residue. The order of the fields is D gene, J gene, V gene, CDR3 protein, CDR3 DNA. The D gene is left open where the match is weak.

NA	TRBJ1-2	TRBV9	CASSVGAGYGYTF	TGTGCCAGCAGCGTAGGGGCAGGCTATGGCTACACCTTC
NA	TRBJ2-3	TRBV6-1	CASSDGLAGLKTDTQYF	TGTGCCAGCAGTGATGGTTTGGCGGGATTAAAGACAGATACGCAGTATTTT
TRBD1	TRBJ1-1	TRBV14	CASSQEGTDLRGNTEAFF	TGTGCCAGCAGCCAAGAAGGGACAGACCTAAGGGGGAACACTGAAGCTTTCTTT
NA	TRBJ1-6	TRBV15	CATSNPGQGNSPLHF	TGTGCCACCAGCAACCCGGGGCAGGGGAATTCACCCCTCCACTTT
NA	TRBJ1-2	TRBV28	CASTRLSGYGYTF	TGTGCCAGCACGAGACTCTCAGGGTATGGCTACACCTTC
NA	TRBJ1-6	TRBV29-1	CSVETGNNSPLHF	TGCAGCGTTGAAACAGGGAATAATTCACCCCTCCACTTT
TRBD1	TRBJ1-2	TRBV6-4	CASSLKDRERSYGYTF	TGTGCCAGCAGTCTTAAAGACAGGGAAAGGAGCTATGGCTACACCTTC
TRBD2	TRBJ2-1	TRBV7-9	CASSLEAGAGGGMNEQFF	TGTGCCAGCAGCTTAGAAGCGGGAGCGGGCGGTGGGATGAATGAGCAGTTCTTC
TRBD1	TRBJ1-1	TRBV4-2	CASSQDKPSGGHEKFMNTEAFF	TGTGCCAGCAGCCAAGATAAGCCTTCAGGGGGCCACGAAAAATTCATGAACACTGAAGCTTTCTTT
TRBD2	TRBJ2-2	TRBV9	CASGTSGSGHSTGELFF	TGTGCCAGCGGGACTAGCGGGAGTGGGCATAGCACCGGGGAGCTGTTTTTT
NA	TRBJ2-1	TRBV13	CASRTGGDLEQFF	TGTGCCAGCAGAACAGGGGGGGATCTTGAGCAGTTCTTC
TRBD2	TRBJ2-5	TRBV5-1	CASSLDPSGGAETQYF	TGCGCCAGCAGCTTGGACCCTAGCGGGGGCGCAGAGACCCAGTACTTC
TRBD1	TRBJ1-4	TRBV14	CASRQGLPNEKLFF	TGTGCCAGCAGACAGGGGCTGCCTAATGAAAAACTGTTTTTT
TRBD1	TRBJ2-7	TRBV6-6	CASALGGQAYEQYF	TGTGCCAGCGCTCTGGGGGGACAGGCCTACGAGCAGTACTTC
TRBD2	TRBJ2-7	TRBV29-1	CSVEGPASGRALEQYF	TGCAGCGTTGAAGGGCCGGCTAGCGGGAGGGCCCTCGAGCAGTACTTC
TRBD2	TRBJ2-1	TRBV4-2	CASRTSGVNNEQFF	TGTGCCAGCCGGACTAGCGGGGTTAACAATGAGCAGTTCTTC
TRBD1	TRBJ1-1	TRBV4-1	CASSLRDSMNTEAFF	TGCGCCAGCAGCCTACGGGACAGCATGAACACTGAAGCTTTCTTT
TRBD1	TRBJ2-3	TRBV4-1	CASSRDRGASDTQYF	TGCGCCAGCAGCCGTGACAGGGGAGCATCGGATACGCAGTATTTT
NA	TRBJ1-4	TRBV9	CASSPGTNEKLFF	TGTGCCAGCAGCCCCGGGACAAATGAAAAACTGTTTTTT
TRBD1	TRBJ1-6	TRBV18	CASSQGGQGDSPLHF	TGTGCCAGCTCACAGGGGGGACAGGGGGATTCACCCCTCCACTTT
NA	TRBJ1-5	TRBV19	CASSKAGNQPQHF	TGTGCCAGTAGTAAGGCGGGTAATCAGCCCCAGCATTTT
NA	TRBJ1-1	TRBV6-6	CASRKPGVGQNTEAFF	TGTGCCAGCAGGAAACCAGGGGTAGGGCAAAACACTGAAGCTTTCTTT
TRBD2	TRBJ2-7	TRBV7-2	CASSSSGGYEQYF	TGTGCCAGCAGCTCTAGCGGGGGCTACGAGCAGTACTTC
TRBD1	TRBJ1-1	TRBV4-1	CASSQNTGGTEAFF	TGCGCCAGCAGCCAGAATACAGGGGGCACTGAAGCTTTCTTT
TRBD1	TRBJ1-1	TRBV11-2	CASNPSGGVDTEAFF	TGTGCCAGCAACCCCTCAGGGGGCGTGGACACTGAAGCTTTCTTT
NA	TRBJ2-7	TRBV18	CASSPASAALDEQYF	TGTGCCAGCTCACCAGCTAGCGCGGCTCTTGACGAGCAGTACTTC
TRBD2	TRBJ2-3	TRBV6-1	CASSEGTAGGPTDTQYF	TGTGCCAGCAGTGAAGGTACAGCGGGGGGGCCCACAGATACGCAGTATTTT
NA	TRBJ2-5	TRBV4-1	CASSQGEAEVGETQYF	TGCGCCAGCAGCCAAGGGGAGGCCGAAGTCGGCGAGACCCAGTACTTC
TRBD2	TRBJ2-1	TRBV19	CATSLISGAPNEQFF	TGTGCCACCTCCCTTATTAGCGGGGCACCCAATGAGCAGTTCTTC
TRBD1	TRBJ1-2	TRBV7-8	CASSLAGTGNYGYTF	TGTGCCAGCAGCTTAGCCGGGACAGGGAACTATGGCTACACCTTC
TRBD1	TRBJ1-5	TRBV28	CASSSTGAGQPQHF	TGTGCCAGCAGTTCCACAGGGGCTGGTCAGCCCCAGCATTTT
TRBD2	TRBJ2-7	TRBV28	CASNRLAGSYF	TGTGCCAGCAATCGACTAGCGGGAAGTTACTTC
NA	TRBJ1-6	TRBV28	CASTFRNSPLHF	TGTGCCAGCACGTTCCGGAATTCACCCCTCCACTTT
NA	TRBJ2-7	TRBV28	CASRIPGTHYEQYF	TGTGCCAGCAGAATCCCCGGGACACACTACGAGCAGTACTTC
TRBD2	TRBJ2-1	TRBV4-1	CASSLMSGGAYYNEQFF	TGCGCCAGCAGCCTGATGTCCGGGGGGGCATACTACAATGAGCAGTTCTTC
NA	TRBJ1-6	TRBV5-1	CASSLSQPGNSPLHF	TGCGCCAGCAGCTTAAGCCAGCCGGGTAATTCACCCCTCCACTTT
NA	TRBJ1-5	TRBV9	CASSEGGGRQPQHF	TGTGCCAGCAGTGAGGGGGGGGGTCGTCAGCCCCAGCATTTT
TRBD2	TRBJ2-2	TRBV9	CASSVTETSVAGELFF	TGTGCCAGCAGCGTAACGGAGACTAGCGTGGCCGGGGAGCTGTTTTTT
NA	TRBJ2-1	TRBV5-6	CASSFLTAGEQFF	TGTGCCAGCAGCTTCTTGACTGCTGGTGAGCAGTTCTTC
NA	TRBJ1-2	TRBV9	CASSGGGFLYGYTF	TGTGCCAGCAGCGGGGGAGGGTTCCTCTATGGCTACACCTTC
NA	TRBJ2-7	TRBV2	CASRAASYEQYF	TGTGCCAGCAGGGCGGCCTCCTACGAGCAGTACTTC
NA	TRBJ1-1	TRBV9	CASSGGGGTTEAFF	TGTGCCAGCAGCGGGGGAGGGGGTACCACTGAAGCTTTCTTT
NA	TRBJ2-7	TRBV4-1	CASSQDRSSYEQYF	TGCGCCAGCAGCCAAGATCGCAGCTCCTACGAGCAGTACTTC
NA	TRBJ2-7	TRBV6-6	CASSYALRGYEQYF	TGTGCCAGCAGTTACGCACTAAGGGGCTACGAGCAGTACTTC
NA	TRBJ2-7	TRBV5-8	CASSLGHLSSYEQYF	TGTGCCAGCAGCTTGGGACACTTAAGCTCCTACGAGCAGTACTTC
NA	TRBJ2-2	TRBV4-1	CASSSQSTGELFF	TGCGCCAGCAGCTCCCAGTCCACCGGGGAGCTGTTTTTT
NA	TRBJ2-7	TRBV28	CASSPQIRGEQYF	TGTGCCAGCAGTCCCCAAATAAGGGGGGAGCAGTACTTC
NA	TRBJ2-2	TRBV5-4	CASSSYRFNTGELFF	TGTGCCAGCAGCTCCTACCGATTTAACACCGGGGAGCTGTTTTTT
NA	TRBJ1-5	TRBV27	CASSVQGALSNQPQHF	TGTGCCAGCAGTGTACAGGGCGCCCTTAGCAATCAGCCCCAGCATTTT
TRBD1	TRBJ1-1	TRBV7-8	CASSLSRGLMITEAFF	TGTGCCAGCAGCTTAAGCAGGGGGTTGATGATTACTGAAGCTTTCTTT
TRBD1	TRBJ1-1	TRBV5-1	CASRGQGARGNTEAFF	TGCGCCAGCAGGGGCCAGGGGGCTCGTGGGAACACTGAAGCTTTCTTT
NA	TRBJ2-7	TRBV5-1	CASSLASSSGQYF	TGCGCCAGCAGCTTGGCCTCGTCGAGCGGGCAGTACTTC
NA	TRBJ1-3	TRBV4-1	CASSQDGRDSGNTIYF	TGCGCCAGCAGCCAAGATGGCCGGGACTCTGGAAACACCATATATTTT
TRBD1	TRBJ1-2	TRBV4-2	CAIYRGGYTF	TGTGCCATTTACAGGGGTGGCTACACCTTC